This TCR beta chain originates from a study of patients and donors after allogeneic stem cell transplantation. This clonotype was counted a few times. V lost 5 bases and J lost 2; bases outside the gene matches: 6. The CDR3 covers 14 residues. Per germline, CDR1 LNHNV and CDR2 YYDKDF (reference sequence). TCRdb re-called the RT-PCR reads through MiXCR, storing one row per CDR3 protein. The sample has fewer than 200,000 distinct CDR3 sequences, about 32% seen once. The source is a human donor who was either an allogeneic HSCT recipient or a stem cell or donor lymphocyte infusion donor (not recorded which). It is not recorded whose cells these are; they may come from a transplant donor. Sequences were obtained from blood, either unsorted or a sorted T cell fraction (not recorded which). This chain connects TRBV15 to TRBJ2-7, with TRBD1 matching 7 bases. The CDR3: CATSVGDSTYEQYF. The CDR3 bases are TGTGCCACCAGCGTCGGGGACAGTACCTACGAGCAGTACTTC.